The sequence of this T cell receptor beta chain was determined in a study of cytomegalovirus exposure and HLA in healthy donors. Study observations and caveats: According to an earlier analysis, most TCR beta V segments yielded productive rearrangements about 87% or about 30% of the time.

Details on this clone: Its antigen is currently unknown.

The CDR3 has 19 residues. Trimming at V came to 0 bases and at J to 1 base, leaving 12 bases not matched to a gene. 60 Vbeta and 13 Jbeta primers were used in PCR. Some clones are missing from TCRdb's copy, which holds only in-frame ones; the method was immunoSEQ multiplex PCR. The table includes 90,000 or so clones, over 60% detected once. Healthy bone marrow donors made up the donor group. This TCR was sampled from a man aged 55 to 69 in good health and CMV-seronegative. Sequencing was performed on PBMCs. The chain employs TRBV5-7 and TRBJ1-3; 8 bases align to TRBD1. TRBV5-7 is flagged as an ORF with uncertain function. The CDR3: CASSLGRGRFRESGNTIYF. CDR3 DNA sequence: TGTGCCAGCAGCTTGGGCAGGGGGCGATTTCGTGAATCTGGAAACACCATATATTTT.